These T cell receptor beta chains were read from a single sample in a study of T cells in Graves' hyperthyroidism and ophthalmopathy. TCRdb independently ran MiXCR on the multiplex PCR reads; one entry per CDR3 protein. The data show approximately 400,000 distinct CDR3 sequences, with 15% to 19% seen just once and 25% to 35% held by the top ten. The source material was blood. The receptors were gathered from a woman under 30 with Graves' hyperthyroidism that later progressed to Graves' ophthalmopathy. CDR3s include the opening cysteine and the closing phenylalanine or tryptophan. D genes are given only for firm matches. Some rows have no size entry. The others give once, few or many, or a class for an expanded clone.

V	size	J	D	CDR3	DNA
TRBV6-1	many	TRBJ1-1	-	CASTGGSTEAFF	TGTGCCAGCACGGGGGGAAGCACTGAAGCTTTCTTT
TRBV3-1	many	TRBJ2-1	-	CASSHDPVTDFYNEQFF	TGTGCCAGCAGCCATGATCCGGTGACGGATTTTTACAATGAGCAGTTCTTC
TRBV5-1	-	TRBJ2-1	-	CASSRLGNEQFF	TGCGCCAGCAGCCGACTGGGGAATGAGCAGTTCTTC
TRBV2	many	TRBJ1-5	TRBD1	CASSLGRGRNQPQHF	TGTGCCAGCAGTCTTGGCAGGGGGAGGAATCAGCCCCAGCATTTT
TRBV19	-	TRBJ2-1	-	CASSIMGYNEQFF	TGTGCCAGTAGTATAATGGGCTACAATGAGCAGTTCTTC
TRBV20-1	few	TRBJ1-5	TRBD1	CSARTGEDYQPQHF	TGCAGTGCTAGAACAGGGGAGGATTATCAGCCCCAGCATTTT
TRBV28	few	TRBJ2-2	-	CASSFWGIDTGELFF	TGTGCCAGCAGTTTTTGGGGGATCGACACCGGGGAGCTGTTTTTT
TRBV28	many	TRBJ2-1	TRBD2	CASSFPGGREGLRTYNEQFF	TGTGCCAGCAGTTTTCCTGGGGGGCGGGAGGGCCTCCGAACCTACAATGAGCAGTTCTTC
TRBV11-2	many	TRBJ1-2	TRBD1	CASSPTGSSLGYGYTF	TGTGCCAGCAGCCCGACAGGGTCCTCACTTGGGTATGGCTACACCTTC
TRBV10-3	many	TRBJ2-1	TRBD2	CAISESPSGRPYEQFF	TGTGCCATCAGTGAGTCCCCAAGCGGGAGGCCGTATGAGCAGTTCTTC
TRBV28	many	TRBJ2-2	-	CASSTRWRHNTGELFF	TGTGCCAGCAGCACGAGGTGGAGACACAACACCGGGGAGCTGTTTTTT
TRBV3-1	many	TRBJ2-7	-	CASSQGAGTHLEEQYF	TGTGCCAGCAGCCAAGGAGCAGGGACCCACCTAGAGGAGCAGTACTTC
TRBV19	few	TRBJ1-6	-	CASSGSGNGPLHF	TGTGCCAGTAGTGGATCGGGGAATGGACCCCTCCACTTT
TRBV15	-	TRBJ2-3	-	CATSREGADTQYF	TGTGCCACCAGCAGAGAGGGGGCAGATACGCAGTATTTT
TRBV4-1	few	TRBJ2-2	TRBD2	CASSQVLAGDVSTGELFF	TGCGCCAGCAGCCAAGTACTAGCGGGAGATGTAAGCACCGGGGAGCTGTTTTTT
TRBV18	many	TRBJ2-1	TRBD2	CASSPRRSGRERYNEQFF	TGTGCCAGCTCACCACGGCGAAGCGGGAGGGAAAGATACAATGAGCAGTTCTTC
TRBV25-1	-	TRBJ2-6	TRBD1	CASSPRPGTGNSGANVLTF	TGTGCCAGCAGTCCCCGCCCCGGGACAGGCAACTCTGGGGCCAACGTCCTGACTTTC
TRBV28	many	TRBJ2-1	-	CASSLPGLNSYNEQFF	TGTGCCAGCAGTTTGCCGGGACTCAACTCCTACAATGAGCAGTTCTTC
TRBV4-2	few	TRBJ2-1	TRBD2	CASSQDSGSSGSSYNEQFF	TGTGCCAGCAGCCAAGATTCGGGATCTAGCGGGAGCTCCTACAATGAGCAGTTCTTC
TRBV5-6	few	TRBJ2-6	-	CASSLPSSGANVLTF	TGTGCCAGCAGCTTGCCGAGCTCTGGGGCCAACGTCCTGACTTTC
TRBV11-2	many	TRBJ1-4	-	CASSLSSPGEKLFF	TGTGCCAGCAGCTTAAGTTCGCCCGGTGAAAAACTGTTTTTT
TRBV27	many	TRBJ1-1	TRBD1	CASSRQGGVNTEAFF	TGTGCCAGCAGTCGACAGGGAGGAGTGAACACTGAAGCTTTCTTT
TRBV7-2	many	TRBJ1-5	-	CASSPSGFRNQPQHF	TGTGCCAGCAGCCCGTCGGGGTTTAGGAATCAGCCCCAGCATTTT
TRBV28	many	TRBJ2-3	-	CASSLLGLVGRSTDTQYF	TGTGCCAGCAGTTTACTCGGCCTGGTGGGGCGTAGCACAGATACGCAGTATTTT
TRBV27	many	TRBJ1-1	TRBD1	CASSLSGQGRFTEAFF	TGTGCCAGCAGTTTATCGGGACAGGGGAGGTTCACTGAAGCTTTCTTT